These 27 T cell receptor beta chains were sequenced from one sample in a study of CD4 T cells in relation to SARS-CoV-2 and coronaviruses. Libraries were prepared by immunoSEQ multiplex PCR; TCRdb keeps only in-frame clonotypes and omits some of them. The sample yields around 18,000 clones, 70% to 75% seen once. The unexposed donors gave CD4+ T cells in about 2010-2018, prior to COVID-19. After approximately 10 days of culture, CD4+ T cells were isolated. These receptors' antigens are unknown. The sample was CD4+ T cells from PBMCs, cultured in vitro. The receptors here all came from a human donor in good health.

The V and J genes are TRBV5-1 and TRBJ2-3; D gene uncertain. V lost 1 base, J lost 1 base, and 10 bases lay in between. Per the germline V gene, CDR1 is SGHRS and CDR2 is YFSETQ. There are 15 residues in the CDR3. As DNA, the CDR3 is TGCGCCAGCAGCTTGAGGAGCATGGGCACAGATACGCAGTATTTT. Its protein product is CASSLRSMGTDTQYF.

V is TRBV7-9 and J is TRBJ2-7, with D tentatively TRBD1 or TRBD2 (5 bases each). Germline V gene sequence: CDR1 SEHNR, CDR2 FQNEAQ (reference sequence). The CDR3 has 15 amino acids. V was trimmed by 5 bases and J by 2 bases, leaving 16 bases between them. The CDR3 DNA is TGTGCCAGCAGCCCAACCCGGGACCCAGCCTACGAGCAGTACTTC. Protein: CASSPTRDPAYEQYF.

J is TRBJ2-3 and V is TRBV19; 7 bases agree with TRBD1. Trimming took 6 bases from V and 4 from J; bases not matched to a gene: 13. The V gene's germline CDR1 is LNHDA and CDR2 SQIVND (reference sequence). The CDR3 has 16 amino acids. The CDR3 protein is CASSHLTGPPPDTQYF. The CDR3 bases are TGTGCCAGTAGCCACTTGACAGGGCCACCACCAGATACGCAGTATTTT.

The gene calls are TRBV19 and TRBJ2-1; maybe TRBD2 (6 bases). The CDR3 runs 15 residues. V shed 3 bases and J shed 4 bases, with 13 bases lying between them. CDR1 LNHDA and CDR2 SQIVND come from the germline V gene (reference sequence). CDR3 in amino acids: CASSIAGTAYNEQFF. The CDR3 coding sequence is TGTGCCAGTAGTATCGCGGGGACCGCTTACAATGAGCAGTTCTTC.

The rearrangement joins TRBV11-1 to TRBJ2-7; D gene uncertain. The CDR3 totals 12 residues. Germline V lookup: CDR1 SGHAT, CDR2 FQDESV (reference sequence). V dropped 2 bases and J dropped 4 bases, with 6 bases sitting between them. The CDR3 loop reads CASSLFSYEQYF. The CDR3 DNA reads as TGTGCCAGCAGCTTATTCAGTTACGAGCAGTACTTC.

The J gene is TRBJ2-7, the V gene TRBV28; D gene ambiguous. Germline lookup yields CDR1 MDHEN and CDR2 SYDVKM. V shed 3 bases and J shed 5 bases, with 2 bases lying between them. The CDR3 consists of 10 residues. The CDR3 reads CASSLDEQYF. CDR3 in DNA: TGTGCCAGCAGTTTGGACGAGCAGTACTTC.

The chain is built from TRBV18 and TRBJ1-1; TRBD1 aligns across 9 bases. Germline V gene lookup returns CDR1 KGHSH and CDR2 LQKENI. V shed 5 bases and J 4 bases; nucleotides not matched to a gene: 11. The CDR3 loop spans 16 amino acids. The CDR3 is CASSAKTGGGVTEAFF. The DNA for the CDR3 is TGTGCCAGCTCAGCTAAGACAGGGGGTGGTGTCACTGAAGCTTTCTTT.

The chain links TRBV5-1 to TRBJ2-6; no clear D gene. V gave up 4 bases and J gave up 4 bases, with 18 bases separating them. CDR3 length equals 17 residues. Germline CDR1 SGHRS, CDR2 YFSETQ. The CDR3 sequence: CASSLVVLSTGANVLTF. The CDR3 region has the DNA TGCGCCAGCAGCCTTGTTGTATTGAGTACCGGGGCCAACGTCCTGACTTTC.

The J gene is TRBJ2-7, the V gene TRBV7-9; D is ambiguous. Germline V lookup: CDR1 SEHNR, CDR2 FQNEAQ (reference sequence). This CDR3 region has 14 residues. The ends were cut back, 0 bases at V and 2 bases at J, with 8 bases in the middle. CDR3: CASSLASAPYEQYF. The CDR3 nucleotides read TGTGCCAGCAGCTTAGCGTCAGCGCCCTACGAGCAGTACTTC.

V usage is TRBV7-3 and J usage is TRBJ1-1; D gene ambiguous. Germline loops: CDR1 SGHTA, CDR2 FQGTGA. This CDR3 is 14 amino acids long. Trimming pared 4 bases from V and 4 bases from J, leaving 13 bases between. The chain's CDR3 is CASSWSASATEAFF. The CDR3 DNA is TGTGCCAGCAGCTGGTCCGCGTCCGCCACTGAAGCTTTCTTT.

The chain couples TRBV6-6 to TRBJ1-2, with D tentatively TRBD1 (5 bases). The CDR3 covers 15 residues. Trimming shortened V by 5 bases and J by 7 bases, and 20 bases separated the two germline ends. In germline, CDR1 is MNHNY, CDR2 SVGAGI (reference sequence). The CDR3 reads CASSHPRGSTAGYTF. Written as DNA, the CDR3 is TGTGCCAGCAGTCACCCGCGGGGGTCGACAGCTGGCTACACCTTC.

The gene calls are TRBV5-6 and TRBJ1-1; the D gene is possibly TRBD1 (6 bases). The CDR3 has 16 residues. The germline V gene encodes CDR1 SGHDT and CDR2 YYEEEE. Trimming pared 1 base from V and 9 bases from J, leaving 22 bases between. This CDR3 reads CASSLRSGGLRGKAFF. The DNA for the CDR3 is TGTGCCAGCAGCTTGAGATCTGGGGGCCTTCGAGGAAAAGCTTTCTTT.

The chain couples TRBV6-2 or TRBV6-3 to TRBJ2-2; TRBD2 is a possible D gene (6 bases). This CDR3 is built from 17 residues. The germline V gene encodes CDR1 MNHEY and CDR2 SVGEGT. Trimming removed 5 bases at V and 3 bases at J, with 19 bases between. CDR3 DNA sequence: TGTGCCAGCAGTACTATTCGACTAGGTGACTACACCGGGGAGCTGTTTTTT. Protein sequence: CASSTIRLGDYTGELFF.

This clone has a single count. This chain joins TRBV19 and TRBJ2-5; 8 nucleotides match TRBD2. CDR3 length equals 14 residues. V dropped 5 bases and J dropped 6; count of bases not matched to a gene: 8. Looked up from germline, CDR1 is LNHDA and CDR2 is SQIVND (reference sequence). The CDR3 protein is CASSPAGAMKTQYF. DNA for the CDR3: TGTGCCAGTAGTCCAGCGGGAGCTATGAAGACCCAGTACTTC.

This clone has just a few counts. The CDR3 DNA is TGTGCCAGCACTGGGACAGGGGGTATTGGCGAGCAGTACTTC. It specifies CASTGTGGIGEQYF. This chain joins TRBV2 and TRBJ2-7, with TRBD1 matching 11 bases. The CDR3 runs 14 residues. Per germline, CDR1 SNHLY and CDR2 FYNNEI. Trimming removed 7 bases from V and 6 bases from J; junction bases left unmatched: 8.

The V gene is TRBV23-1, the J gene TRBJ1-6; 7 bases align to TRBD1. TRBV23-1 belongs to the ORF category, with a function that is uncertain. V dropped 4 bases and J dropped 12; count of bases not matched to a gene: 21. This CDR3 region has 18 residues. The CDR3 bases are TGCGCCAGCAGTCTCGTAACTCGGACAGGCTGCCCCATAGGACCCCTCCACTTT. Translating it yields CASSLVTRTGCPIGPLHF.

This clone came up a few times. J is TRBJ1-4 and V is TRBV2; D is undetermined. The CDR3 is 15 amino acids. Germline CDR1 reads SNHLY; CDR2 reads FYNNEI. V shed 7 bases and J shed 4 bases, with 16 bases lying between them. For the CDR3, the DNA is TGTGCCAGCAATCGTCGGGGATCCAATAATGAAAAACTGTTTTTT. The encoded protein is CASNRRGSNNEKLFF.

The J gene is TRBJ1-4, the V gene TRBV5-1, with TRBD1 as a possible D gene (5 bases). CDR1 is SGHRS, CDR2 YFSETQ, per germline. This CDR3 region has 14 residues. Trimming pared 4 bases from V and 0 bases from J, leaving 7 bases between. The CDR3: CASSPTATNEKLFF. The CDR3 DNA follows: TGCGCCAGCAGCCCGACAGCAACTAATGAAAAACTGTTTTTT.

This rearrangement joins TRBV19 to TRBJ1-6, with 9 bases lining up with TRBD1. This CDR3 contains 15 residues. Germline V CDR1 and CDR2: LNHDA, SQIVND (reference sequence). V dropped 5 bases and J dropped 9; count of bases not matched to a gene: 8. CDR3 region: CASSPGQGSASPLHF. The CDR3 DNA reads TGTGCCAGTAGTCCCGGACAGGGGTCCGCTTCACCCCTCCACTTT.

The J gene is TRBJ2-3, the V gene TRBV4-2; D unclear. V dropped 1 base and J dropped 3 bases, with 5 bases sitting between them. This CDR3 is 13 amino acids long. The germline gives CDR1 LGHNA, CDR2 YNFKEQ. CDR3 loop: CASSQVKTDTQYF. CDR3 DNA sequence: TGTGCCAGCAGCCAAGTGAAAACAGATACGCAGTATTTT.

The chain couples TRBV3-1 (or the pseudogene TRBV3-2) to TRBJ2-1; D may match TRBD1 or TRBD2 (5 bases each). The CDR3 is made up of 15 amino acids. Trimming cost V 0 bases and J 3 bases, with 9 bases left between them. The germline gives CDR1 LGHDT, CDR2 YNNKEL (reference sequence). The CDR3 region has the DNA TGTGCCAGCAGCCAAGATGAGGGGTACTACAATGAGCAGTTCTTC. It specifies CASSQDEGYYNEQFF.

J is TRBJ1-1 and V is TRBV18, with a weak D call TRBD1 (6 bases). The CDR3 is 14 amino acids. The V and J ends lost 2 bases and 5 bases respectively, with 12 bases between them. The germline V gene encodes CDR1 KGHSH and CDR2 LQKENI. The CDR3: CASSPGGLGTEAFF. The CDR3 nucleotides read TGTGCCAGCTCACCAGGGGGGCTAGGGACTGAAGCTTTCTTT. Based on the CDR3 plus reference TRBV18 and TRBJ1-1, the full variable domain is NAGVMQNPRHLVRRRGQEARLRCSPMKGHSHVYWYRQLPEEGLKFMVYLQKENIIDESGMPKERFSAEFPKEGPSILRIQQVVRGDSAAYFCASSPGGLGTEAFFGQGTRLTVV.

The rearrangement uses TRBV27 and TRBJ2-7; a possible D gene is TRBD2 (5 bases). Germline CDR1 is MNHEY and CDR2 is SMNVEV (reference sequence). The V gene lost 8 bases and the J gene lost 4 bases, with 9 bases spanning the gap. This CDR3 comprises 11 residues. CDR3 nucleotides: TGTGCCAGCGCGTCGGGATACGAGCAGTACTTC. Its translation: CASASGYEQYF.

The genes are TRBV10-3 and TRBJ2-7, with D possibly called TRBD1 or TRBD2 (5 bases each). The CDR3 contains 16 residues. V was trimmed by 4 bases and J by 2 bases, leaving 18 bases between them. Germline lookup yields CDR1 ENHRY and CDR2 SYGVKD. Here the CDR3 reads CAISGGKDTRTYEQYF. The CDR3, as DNA: TGTGCCATCAGTGGGGGGAAGGACACCAGAACCTACGAGCAGTACTTC.

This clone was found once. V gene TRBV15 combines with J gene TRBJ2-2; TRBD2 aligns across 8 bases. The CDR3 sequence is 16 residues long. Looked up from germline, CDR1 is LNHNV and CDR2 is YYDKDF (reference sequence). V gave up 1 base and J gave up 7 bases; unmatched junction bases: 8. CDR3 sequence (DNA): TGTGCCACCAGCAGAGTCCCGGGAGGGGGTGGCGGGGAGCTGTTTTTT. Translated, it gives CATSRVPGGGGGELFF.

This clone was found a few times. This chain joins TRBV6-1 and TRBJ1-6; D is ambiguous. Trimming stripped 0 bases from V and 10 bases from J, with 19 bases between. CDR3 length: 17 residues. Germline V gene lookup returns CDR1 MNHNS and CDR2 SASEGT. The CDR3 is CASSEAPTLPAGSPLHF. The CDR3 coding sequence is TGTGCCAGCAGTGAAGCGCCCACGTTACCTGCCGGATCACCCCTCCACTTT.

The CDR3 DNA is TGTGCCAGCAGCCCCCTCCGCAGCTCCCGCGAGCAGTACTTC. Translation gives CASSPLRSSREQYF. The chain has TRBV3-1 (or the pseudogene TRBV3-2) and TRBJ2-7; D ambiguous. V was shortened by 4 bases and J by 6 bases, with 16 bases between the two germline ends. This CDR3 region has 14 residues. CDR1 and CDR2 (germline): LGHDT, YNNKEL (reference sequence).